The 31 T cell receptor beta chains listed next were all sequenced from one sample in a study of cytomegalovirus exposure and HLA in healthy donors. TCRdb's table, derived via immunoSEQ multiplex PCR, lists solely in-frame clones and lacks some. The sample includes about 140,000 clones, roughly 92% seen only once; the top ten take approximately 0.7%. Source material: PBMCs. Every receptor here comes from a man between 18 and 29 years old in good health and CMV-seronegative.

The V call is TRBV7-2, the J call TRBJ2-1, with D perhaps matching TRBD2 (5 bases). Deletions cut 8 bases from V and 0 bases from J, with 17 bases between. The CDR3 covers 16 residues. CDR1 is SGHTA, CDR2 FQGNSA, per germline. The CDR3 coding sequence is TGTGCCAGCTCTAGCATTGGGTCTAGCTCCTACAATGAGCAGTTCTTC. Protein: CASSSIGSSSYNEQFF.

The rearrangement uses TRBV6-6 and TRBJ2-7, with 10 bases matching TRBD2. V lost 4 bases, J lost 6 bases, and 6 bases stayed unmatched. The CDR3 length is 14 residues. The germline gives CDR1 MNHNY, CDR2 SVGAGI (reference sequence). CDR3 region: CASSSPSGSGEQYV. For the CDR3, the DNA is TGTGCCAGCAGTTCCCCTAGCGGGAGCGGCGAGCAGTACGTC.

This chain joins TRBV2 and TRBJ2-1, with TRBD2 matching over 9 bases. Germline V CDR1 and CDR2: SNHLY, FYNNEI. The CDR3 contains 15 residues. Trimming removed 4 bases from V and 6 bases from J; junction bases left unmatched: 7. DNA for the CDR3: TGTGCCAGCAGTGCGGTGGTAGCGGGGGCCAATGAGCAGTTCTTC. Its translation: CASSAVVAGANEQFF.

The V gene is TRBV6-6, the J gene TRBJ2-2; 8 nucleotides match TRBD2. CDR3 length: 16 residues. CDR1 and CDR2 (germline): MNHNY, SVGAGI (reference sequence). With 2 bases clipped from V and 4 bases from J, the junction kept 6 bases outside the gene matches. The CDR3 DNA follows: TGTGCCAGCAGTTACGTCGGGGGGGCTGGCACCGGGGAGCTGTTTTTT. As protein: CASSYVGGAGTGELFF.

The chain has TRBV5-6 and TRBJ2-7; maybe TRBD1 (6 bases). Germline lookup yields CDR1 SGHDT and CDR2 YYEEEE. With 3 bases removed from V and 3 bases from J, the gap between germline ends came to 16 bases. The CDR3 contains 15 residues. CDR3 DNA: TGTGCCAGCAGCTCGGTCAAGGGGGACATCTACGAGCAGTACGTC. It specifies CASSSVKGDIYEQYV.

The CDR3 protein is CASSGDTSNTGELFF. Here the CDR3 DNA reads TGTGCCAGCAGTGGGGACACCTCGAACACCGGGGAGCTGTTTTTT. This rearrangement joins TRBV2 to TRBJ2-2, with a tentative D call TRBD1 (6 bases). CDR3 length: 15 residues. The V gene lost 4 bases and the J gene lost 0 bases, with 9 bases spanning the gap. Per germline, CDR1 SNHLY and CDR2 FYNNEI.

J is TRBJ1-2 and V is TRBV11-2, with D hard to call. Germline V CDR1 and CDR2: SGHAT, FQNNGV. This CDR3 has 12 residues. V was clipped by 3 bases and J by 5 bases, with 7 bases between them. CDR3 coding DNA: TGTGCCAGCAGCTTCGAGAATTATGGCTACACCTTC. It specifies CASSFENYGYTF.

V and J are TRBV9 and TRBJ2-1; 7 nucleotides align to TRBD2. V dropped 7 bases and J dropped 6; count of bases not matched to a gene: 4. In germline, CDR1 is SGDLS, CDR2 YYNGEE. CDR3 size: 12 residues. DNA for the CDR3: TGTGCCAGCGGGAGGGCCCTCAATGAGCAGTTCTTC. As protein: CASGRALNEQFF.

This clone has just a few counts. This chain connects TRBV6-5 to TRBJ2-7; TRBD1 matches at 9 bases. V lost 5 bases to trimming and J lost 7 bases; unmatched junction nucleotides: 12. This CDR3 region has 15 residues. CDR1 is MNHEY and CDR2 is SVGAGI in the germline V gene. CDR3 loop: CASSAGTGSTWEQYV. The CDR3 DNA reads as TGTGCCAGCAGTGCAGGGACAGGGAGCACTTGGGAGCAGTACGTC.

This clone was detected a few times. V usage is TRBV30 and J usage is TRBJ2-7; 12 bases agree with TRBD2. The germline CDR1 and CDR2 sequences are GTSNPN and SVGIG (reference sequence). This CDR3 comprises 13 residues. Unmatched junction bases numbered 7, after V lost 4 bases and J lost 9 bases. CDR3 sequence: CAWKLAGGGRQYV. The CDR3 DNA is TGTGCCTGGAAACTAGCGGGGGGAGGGAGGCAGTACGTC.

The genes are TRBV6-1 and TRBJ2-7; 9 bases are shared with TRBD1. With 6 bases clipped from V and 4 bases from J, the junction kept 10 bases outside the gene matches. CDR1 is MNHNS, CDR2 SASEGT, per germline. The CDR3 is 15 amino acids. The CDR3 region is CASSYGQGSEYEQYV. Here the CDR3 DNA reads TGTGCCAGCAGCTATGGACAGGGGTCGGAATACGAGCAGTACGTC.

The J gene is TRBJ1-1, the V gene TRBV9; weak D call: TRBD1 (5 bases). The CDR3 sequence is 17 residues long. Trimming left V 3 bases short and J 2 bases short, with 20 bases between. Germline V CDR1 and CDR2: SGDLS, YYNGEE. The CDR3 region has the DNA TGTGCCAGCAGCGGTTCGGAGGGGTTTAGTGGAAACACTGAAGCTTTCTTT. It codes for CASSGSEGFSGNTEAFF.

The chain uses TRBV6-6 and TRBJ2-2; D is perhaps TRBD2 (6 bases). Trimming shortened V by 4 bases and J by 6 bases, and 12 bases separated the two germline ends. This CDR3 has 14 residues. Germline V gene sequence: CDR1 MNHNY, CDR2 SVGAGI (reference sequence). The CDR3 here is CASSWRERSGELFF. The CDR3 region has the DNA TGTGCCAGCAGTTGGAGGGAACGGTCCGGGGAGCTGTTTTTT.

This clone has a single count. J is TRBJ1-1 and V is TRBV5-1, with TRBD1 as a possible D gene (5 bases). This CDR3 has 16 residues. V was trimmed by 0 bases and J by 0 bases, leaving 12 bases between them. CDR1 SGHRS and CDR2 YFSETQ come from the germline V gene. CDR3 amino acids: CASSLGQGRLNTEAFF. The DNA for the CDR3 is TGCGCCAGCAGCTTGGGGCAGGGTAGGCTGAACACTGAAGCTTTCTTT.

The chain employs TRBV2 and TRBJ2-5, with a possible D match to TRBD1 (7 bases). Germline CDR1 reads SNHLY; CDR2 reads FYNNEI. V lost 3 bases, J lost 4 bases, and 15 bases lay in between. The CDR3 sequence is 15 residues long. DNA of the CDR3: TGTGCCAGCAGTGACAATGGAGGGGGCGGAGAGACCCAGTACTTC. Translating gives CASSDNGGGGETQYF.

The chain has TRBV21-1 and TRBJ2-1; the D segment call TRBD1 is taken from the table without a DNA check. TRBV21-1 is a recognized pseudogene. The CDR3 has 16 residues. The CDR3 bases are TGTGCCAGCAGCAAAAGGGGGCGGAGCTCCTACAATGAGCAGTTCTTC. Its protein product is CASSKRGRSSYNEQFF.

This chain joins TRBV2 and TRBJ2-1; 7 positions match TRBD2. J was trimmed by 8 bases and V by 4 bases; bases with no gene match: 14. This CDR3 has 16 amino acids. CDR1 and CDR2 from the germline V gene are SNHLY and FYNNEI. In nucleotides, the CDR3 is TGTGCCAGCAGTGGTCGGGCTAGCGGAACTCCACATGAGCAGTTCTTC. Translation gives CASSGRASGTPHEQFF.

This clone was detected ten times or more. The junction departs from germline at one end; a sequencing error may be responsible. CDR3 protein: CASSPDRYGVF. The DNA of the CDR3 is TGTGCCAGCAGTCCTGACAGATATGGTGTCTTC. The chain recombines TRBV2 with TRBJ2-1; a possible D gene is TRBD1 (5 bases). The CDR3 is made up of 11 amino acids. CDR1 and CDR2 from the germline V gene are SNHLY and FYNNEI.

The chain joins TRBV2 to TRBJ2-7; 13 bases agree with TRBD2. Losses at the gene ends were 6 bases for V and 6 bases for J; bases not matched to a gene: 5. The CDR3 loop spans 14 amino acids. Per germline, CDR1 SNHLY and CDR2 FYNNEI. The CDR3, as DNA: TGTGCCAGCAGACTAGCGGGGGGGCGTTTCGAGCAGTACTTC. Its translation is CASRLAGGRFEQYF.

The rearrangement links TRBV11-2 to TRBJ1-1; tentative D call: TRBD1 (6 bases). This CDR3 has 14 residues. Germline V gives CDR1 SGHAT, CDR2 FQNNGV. Trimming took 2 bases from V and 6 from J, leaving 13 bases between them. The CDR3 here is CASSLRDIGSEAFF. In nucleotides, the CDR3 is TGTGCCAGCAGCTTAAGGGACATTGGGTCTGAAGCTTTCTTT.

The V gene is TRBV13, the J gene TRBJ2-3, with 12 bases aligning to TRBD2. There are 17 residues in the CDR3. Germline CDR1 reads PRHDT; CDR2 reads FYEKMQ (reference sequence). J was trimmed by 1 base and V by 11 bases; bases with no gene match: 13. The CDR3 loop reads CARSSGRDRKGTDTQYF. In DNA form, the CDR3 reads TGTGCCCGGTCTAGCGGGAGGGACAGGAAGGGCACAGATACGCAGTATTTT.

V gene TRBV11-2 combines with J gene TRBJ1-1, with D maybe TRBD1 (6 bases). The CDR3 covers 15 residues. The germline V and J ends were trimmed by 5 bases and 1 base, with 14 bases remaining between them. Germline loops: CDR1 SGHAT, CDR2 FQNNGV. CDR3 in amino acids: CASSPLPQGNTEAFF. CDR3 DNA sequence: TGTGCCAGCAGCCCGTTACCACAGGGGAACACTGAAGCTTTCTTT.

This clone was seen only a few times. The chain carries TRBV5-6 and TRBJ2-7; D remains unclear. Germline-derived CDR1 and CDR2 are SGHDT and YYEEEE. The CDR3 consists of 15 residues. V lost 0 bases and J 4 bases, leaving 14 bases between the germline ends. CDR3 sequence reads: CASSLAGGLTYEQYV. CDR3 DNA: TGTGCCAGCAGCTTGGCCGGTGGCCTGACATACGAGCAGTACGTC.

The chain combines TRBV29-1 with TRBJ2-5, with D uncertain. The CDR3 totals 14 residues. With 7 bases removed from V and 4 bases from J, the gap between germline ends came to 19 bases. Germline CDR1 and CDR2: SQVTM and ANQGSEA. The CDR3, as DNA: TGCAGCGCTGCCCCGACGGGTTCGTTAGAGACCCAGTACTTC. Its protein is CSAAPTGSLETQYF.

The chain couples TRBV27 to TRBJ2-1; 14 nucleotides line up with TRBD2. Germline V CDR1 and CDR2: MNHEY, SMNVEV (reference sequence). The CDR3 has 16 amino acids. Trimming at V came to 3 bases and at J to 6 bases, leaving 4 bases not matched to a gene. In DNA form, the CDR3 reads TGTGCCAGCAGTTTCGGGACTAGCGGGAGTGGCAATGAGCAGTTCTTC. This sequence encodes CASSFGTSGSGNEQFF.

The chain is built from TRBV30 and TRBJ1-6, with D perhaps matching TRBD1 (5 bases). The CDR3 totals 13 residues. The V and J ends lost 3 bases and 10 bases respectively, with 13 bases between them. Germline CDR1 is GTSNPN and CDR2 is SVGIG (reference sequence). The CDR3 here is CAWRLQWGSPLHF. CDR3 DNA: TGTGCCTGGAGATTACAGTGGGGCTCACCCCTCCACTTT.

This chain connects TRBV6-5 to TRBJ2-3; tentatively, D is TRBD2 (5 bases). The CDR3 is 15 amino acids. Trimming left V 2 bases short and J 1 base short, with 10 bases between. CDR1 is MNHEY and CDR2 is SVGAGI in the germline V gene. The CDR3 coding sequence is TGTGCCAGCAGTTACATGTCCGGGGGCACAGATACGCAGTATTTT. Protein sequence: CASSYMSGGTDTQYF.

J is TRBJ1-1 and V is TRBV2; D might be TRBD1 (5 bases). Looked up from germline, CDR1 is SNHLY and CDR2 is FYNNEI. This CDR3 has 13 residues. V was shortened by 6 bases and J by 1 base, with 9 bases between the two germline ends. DNA of the CDR3: TGTGCCAGCAGCCAGGGAAAGAACACTGAAGCTTTCTTT. This codes for CASSQGKNTEAFF. The complete variable domain, with remaining parts taken from reference TRBV2 and TRBJ1-1, reads EPEVTQTPSHQVTQMGQEVILRCVPISNHLYFYWYRQILGQKVEFLVSFYNNEISEKSEIFDDQFSVERPDGSNFTLKIRSTKLEDSAMYFCASSQGKNTEAFFGQGTRLTVV.

This chain uses TRBV18 with TRBJ2-5; D perhaps matches TRBD1 (6 bases). The CDR3 totals 16 residues. Germline V CDR1 and CDR2: KGHSH, LQKENI. The V and J ends lost 5 bases and 4 bases respectively, with 20 bases between them. The CDR3 loop reads CASSSLRTEGRETQYF. For the CDR3, the DNA is TGTGCCAGCTCATCTCTTAGGACAGAGGGGAGAGAGACCCAGTACTTC.

This chain uses TRBV7-9 with TRBJ2-1, with TRBD2 matching 10 bases. Germline V gene sequence: CDR1 SEHNR, CDR2 FQNEAQ (reference sequence). V trimming: 5 bases; J trimming: 12 bases; junction bases outside the gene matches: 13. The CDR3 runs 15 residues. Here the CDR3 DNA reads TGTGCCAGCAGCACCGGGACTAGCGTAAATGAGGGGCAGTTCTTC. It codes for CASSTGTSVNEGQFF.

The chain combines TRBV7-3 with TRBJ2-1; TRBD2 matches 10 bases. Germline V gene sequence: CDR1 SGHTA, CDR2 FQGTGA. CDR3 length: 19 residues. V dropped 5 bases and J dropped 0; count of bases not matched to a gene: 13. The CDR3 sequence: CASSPRGAGGGSSYNEQFF. CDR3 DNA: TGTGCCAGCAGCCCCCGGGGAGCGGGAGGGGGGAGCTCCTACAATGAGCAGTTCTTC.